Below, 20 T cell receptor beta chains from the same sample are listed, as sequenced in a study of OX40 agonist ivuxolimab in advanced cancers. Assay: immunoSEQ multiplex PCR; the TCRdb copy retains only in-frame clones and omits some. The sample shows about 59,000 clones, roughly 85% of them seen only once. Sample: CD4+ or CD8+ T cells sorted from blood, taken in a trial of the OX40 agonist ivuxolimab. The origin of the receptors is an adult with an advanced solid tumor such as melanoma, head and neck, liver or kidney cancer.

This chain joins TRBV14 and TRBJ2-1; 9 bases match TRBD2. The ends lost 4 bases at V and 3 bases at J; junction bases unmatched: 7. The CDR3 has 16 residues. The germline gives CDR1 SGHDN, CDR2 FVKESK. The CDR3, as DNA: TGTGCCAGCAGCCCCTTGGGCGGGGGGGACTACAATGAGCAGTTCTTC. Its translation is CASSPLGGGDYNEQFF.

This clone was picked up one time. Germline and junction disagree at one end, which may indicate a read error. The J gene is TRBJ2-5, the V gene TRBV7-7; D uncertain. The CDR3 runs to 13 residues. Germline loops: CDR1 SSHAT, CDR2 FNYEAQ (reference sequence). The CDR3 DNA reads as TGTGCTAGCAGCTTAGAATCCCTTGGGACCCAGTACTTC. The encoded protein is CASSLESLGTQYF.

The chain employs TRBV6-1 and TRBJ1-2; no clear D gene. Germline loops: CDR1 MNHNS, CDR2 SASEGT. The CDR3 runs to 15 residues. Trimming left V 0 bases short and J 4 bases short, with 12 bases between. The CDR3 coding sequence is TGTGCCAGCAGTGAAGCGGTGGAAGGGCGCTATGGCTACACCTTC. It specifies CASSEAVEGRYGYTF.

This chain connects TRBV6-5 to TRBJ2-7, with 8 bases aligning to TRBD2. The J segment lost 4 bases and the V segment lost 6 bases, leaving 11 bases of the junction unmatched. Per the germline V gene, CDR1 is MNHEY and CDR2 is SVGAGI. CDR3 length: 15 amino acids. The CDR3 protein is CASRGVGTRPYEQYF. The CDR3, as DNA: TGTGCCAGCAGGGGCGTGGGGACTAGACCGTACGAGCAGTACTTC.

The V and J genes are TRBV6-1 and TRBJ1-1; D ambiguous. V lost 6 bases and J lost 4, with 15 bases in between. The CDR3 contains 14 residues. Germline-derived CDR1 and CDR2 are MNHNS and SASEGT. The DNA of the CDR3 is TGTGCCAGCAGCCGGACTACGGGGTCCACTGAAGCTTTCTTT. Amino acid sequence: CASSRTTGSTEAFF.

This chain uses TRBV11-1 with TRBJ2-5; 13 nucleotides align to TRBD2. Per the germline V gene, CDR1 is SGHAT and CDR2 is FQDESV (reference sequence). The CDR3 runs 17 residues. The ends lost 3 bases at V and 4 bases at J; junction bases unmatched: 8. This CDR3 reads CASSFPLRTSGGETQYF. The CDR3 nucleotides read TGTGCCAGCAGCTTTCCACTTCGGACTAGCGGGGGAGAGACCCAGTACTTC.

The chain has TRBV10-1 and TRBJ2-1; D perhaps matches TRBD1 (6 bases). Trimming took off 6 bases at V and 9 bases at J, with 21 bases between the two ends. This CDR3 comprises 15 residues. Germline V CDR1 and CDR2: WNHNN, SYGVQD (reference sequence). CDR3 coding DNA: TGCGCCAGCAGCCCCTGGGGCAGGGGTGAAGGTGAGCAGTTCTTC. Amino acid sequence: CASSPWGRGEGEQFF.

This chain links TRBV18 with TRBJ1-5; D not certain. V shed 2 bases and J shed 0 bases, with 5 bases lying between them. Germline assignment: CDR1 KGHSH and CDR2 LQKENI. This CDR3 has 14 residues. The CDR3: CASSPVHSNQPQHF. The CDR3 DNA reads as TGTGCCAGCTCACCAGTTCATAGCAATCAGCCCCAGCATTTT.

The chain links TRBV4-1 to TRBJ2-5; D is unclear. V lost 3 bases and J 5 bases, leaving 10 bases between the germline ends. The CDR3 loop spans 13 amino acids. Per the germline V gene, CDR1 is MGHRA and CDR2 is YSYEKL. The CDR3 DNA is TGCGCCAGCAGCCACTTAGGGTGGGAGACCCAGTACTTC. Protein: CASSHLGWETQYF.

V gene TRBV7-3 combines with J gene TRBJ2-3; D is possibly TRBD1 (6 bases). The CDR3 is 13 residues long. V gave up 4 bases and J gave up 4 bases, with 9 bases separating them. Germline CDR1 SGHTA, CDR2 FQGTGA. DNA for the CDR3: TGTGCCAGCAGCTCCAACAGGGCAGATACGCAGTATTTT. It codes for CASSSNRADTQYF.

The V and J genes are TRBV18 and TRBJ2-6, with D maybe TRBD2 (6 bases). CDR1 is KGHSH and CDR2 is LQKENI in the germline V gene. CDR3 length: 18 residues. Deletions cut 2 bases from V and 0 bases from J, with 14 bases between. The CDR3 DNA sequence: TGTGCCAGCTCACCATCGCCGGGACTGGACTCTGGGGCCAACGTCCTGACTTTC. Its protein product is CASSPSPGLDSGANVLTF.

The chain links TRBV11-3 to TRBJ2-1, with 10 nucleotides matching TRBD2. Losses at the gene ends were 1 base for V and 4 bases for J; bases not matched to a gene: 7. In germline, CDR1 is SGHNT, CDR2 YENEEA. The CDR3 extends over 17 amino acids. This CDR3 is CASSLGLAGEEYNEQFF. In DNA, the CDR3 is TGTGCCAGCAGCTTAGGTCTAGCGGGGGAAGAATACAATGAGCAGTTCTTC.

The DNA of the CDR3 is TGCGCCAGCAGACGCGGACAGGGTGGGGGCTTCTACGAGCAGTACTTC. It translates to CASRRGQGGGFYEQYF. V gene TRBV5-1 combines with J gene TRBJ2-7; 8 nucleotides align to TRBD1. Trimming removed 5 bases from V and 3 bases from J; junction bases left unmatched: 13. Germline-derived CDR1 and CDR2 are SGHRS and YFSETQ. The CDR3 is 16 amino acids.

The rearrangement joins TRBV9 to TRBJ2-1, with D perhaps TRBD2 (6 bases). The V gene lost 2 bases and the J gene lost 0 bases, with 15 bases spanning the gap. The CDR3 runs to 17 residues. Germline assignment: CDR1 SGDLS and CDR2 YYNGEE. CDR3: CASSVGGAPSSYNEQFF. The CDR3 nucleotides are TGTGCCAGCAGCGTCGGCGGGGCCCCGAGCTCCTACAATGAGCAGTTCTTC.

The chain combines TRBV6-1 with TRBJ2-3; TRBD1 might be the D (6 bases). The V end was cut by 6 bases, the J end by 0 bases, with 10 bases between. Germline V lookup: CDR1 MNHNS, CDR2 SASEGT. The CDR3 contains 14 residues. CDR3 DNA sequence: TGTGCCAGCAGAGGGGGTTCTAGCACAGATACGCAGTATTTT. Protein: CASRGGSSTDTQYF.

The V gene is TRBV29-1, the J gene TRBJ2-1; 8 nucleotides agree with TRBD2. The CDR3 sequence is 12 residues long. V was pared by 4 bases and J by 13 bases, with 9 bases of the junction left unmatched. The germline V gene encodes CDR1 SQVTM and CDR2 ANQGSEA. The CDR3 protein is CSVVVAGLDQFF. Here the CDR3 DNA reads TGCAGCGTTGTGGTAGCGGGGCTCGATCAGTTCTTC.

This chain connects TRBV7-9 to TRBJ2-1, with a tentative D call TRBD2 (5 bases). CDR3 length: 15 residues. Germline V CDR1 and CDR2: SEHNR, FQNEAQ (reference sequence). Between the trimmed V and J ends, which lost 5 bases and 6 bases, there was a span of 17 bases. The CDR3 nucleotides read TGTGCCAGCAGCCCCAGAGGGAGTTTCGGCAATGAGCAGTTCTTC. Its protein is CASSPRGSFGNEQFF.

V is TRBV28 and J is TRBJ2-5; no firm D call. Germline values: CDR1 MDHEN, CDR2 SYDVKM. The CDR3 length is 14 residues. V lost 5 bases to trimming and J lost 2 bases, with 12 bases between them. CDR3 sequence reads: CASSAFGEQETQYF. As DNA, the CDR3 is TGTGCCAGCAGTGCATTCGGAGAACAAGAGACCCAGTACTTC.

The chain links TRBV11-2 to TRBJ1-1; 7 bases are a match to TRBD1. J lost 0 bases, V lost 4 bases, and 5 bases had no gene match. The germline gives CDR1 SGHAT, CDR2 FQNNGV. This CDR3 comprises 15 residues. CDR3 nucleotide sequence: TGTGCCAGCAGCTCCGCCGGGACAGTGAACACTGAAGCTTTCTTT. Residues: CASSSAGTVNTEAFF.

This clone was recorded only once. The gene calls are TRBV28 and TRBJ1-1, with D possibly matching TRBD1 (6 bases). CDR3 length equals 13 residues. Between the trimmed V and J ends, which lost 7 bases and 5 bases, there was a span of 14 bases. Germline V gives CDR1 MDHEN, CDR2 SYDVKM. In nucleotides, the CDR3 is TGTGCCAGCAAGGTGGGGGCTGTTACTGAAGCTTTCTTT. Translating gives CASKVGAVTEAFF.